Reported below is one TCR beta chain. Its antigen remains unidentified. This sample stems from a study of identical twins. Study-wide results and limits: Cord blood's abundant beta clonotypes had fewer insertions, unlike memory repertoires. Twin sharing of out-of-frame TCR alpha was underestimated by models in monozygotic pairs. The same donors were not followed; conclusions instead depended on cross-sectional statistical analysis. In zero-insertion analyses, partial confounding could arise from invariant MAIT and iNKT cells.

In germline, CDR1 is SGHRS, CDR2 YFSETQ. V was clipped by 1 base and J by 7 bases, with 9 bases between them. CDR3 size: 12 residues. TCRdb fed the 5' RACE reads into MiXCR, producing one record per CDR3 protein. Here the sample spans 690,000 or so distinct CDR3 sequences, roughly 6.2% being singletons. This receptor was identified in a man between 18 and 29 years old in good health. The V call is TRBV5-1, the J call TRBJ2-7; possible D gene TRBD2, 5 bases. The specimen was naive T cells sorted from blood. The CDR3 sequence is CASSLSGTEQYF. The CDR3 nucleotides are TGCGCCAGCAGCTTGAGCGGTACGGAGCAGTACTTC.